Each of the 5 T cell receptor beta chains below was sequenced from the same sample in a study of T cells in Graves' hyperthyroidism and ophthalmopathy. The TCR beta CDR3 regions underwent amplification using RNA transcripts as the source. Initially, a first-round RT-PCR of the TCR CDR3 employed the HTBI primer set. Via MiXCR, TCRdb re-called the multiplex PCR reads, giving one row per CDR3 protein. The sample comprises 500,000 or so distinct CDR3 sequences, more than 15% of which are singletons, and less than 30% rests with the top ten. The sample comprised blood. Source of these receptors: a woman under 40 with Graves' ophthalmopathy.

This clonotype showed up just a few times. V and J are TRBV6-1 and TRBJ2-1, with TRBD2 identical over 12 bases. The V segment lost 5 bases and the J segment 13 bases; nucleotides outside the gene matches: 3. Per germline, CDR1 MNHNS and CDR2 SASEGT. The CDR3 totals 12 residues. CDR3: CASSWTSGNQFF. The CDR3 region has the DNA TGTGCCAGCAGTTGGACTAGCGGGAATCAGTTCTTC.

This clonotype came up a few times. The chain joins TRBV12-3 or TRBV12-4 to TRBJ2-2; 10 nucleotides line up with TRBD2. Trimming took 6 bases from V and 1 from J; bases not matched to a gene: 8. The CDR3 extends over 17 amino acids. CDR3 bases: TGTGCCAGCAGCCGACAAGCGGGAGGGAGGAACACCGGGGAGCTGTTTTTT. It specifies CASSRQAGGRNTGELFF.

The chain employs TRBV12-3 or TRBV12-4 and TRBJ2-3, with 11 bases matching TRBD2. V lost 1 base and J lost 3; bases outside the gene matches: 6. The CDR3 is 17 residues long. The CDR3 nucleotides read TGTGCCAGCAGTTTAGTTTCTAGCGGGAGGAAGACAGATACGCAGTATTTT. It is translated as CASSLVSSGRKTDTQYF.

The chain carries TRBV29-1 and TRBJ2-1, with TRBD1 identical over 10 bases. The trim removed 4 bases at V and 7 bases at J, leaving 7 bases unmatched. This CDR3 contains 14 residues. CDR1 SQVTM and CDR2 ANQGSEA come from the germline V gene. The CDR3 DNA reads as TGCAGCGTTGGAGTCAGGACAGGGGGAAATGAGCAGTTCTTC. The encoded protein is CSVGVRTGGNEQFF.

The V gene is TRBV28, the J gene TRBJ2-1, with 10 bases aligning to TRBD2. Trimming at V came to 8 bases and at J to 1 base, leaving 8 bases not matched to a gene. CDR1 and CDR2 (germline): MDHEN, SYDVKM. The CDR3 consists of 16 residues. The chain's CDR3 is CASVPGTSASYNEQFF. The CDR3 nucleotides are TGTGCCAGCGTACCCGGGACTAGCGCTTCCTACAATGAGCAGTTCTTC.